This T cell receptor (beta chain) is drawn from a study of T cells in Graves' hyperthyroidism and ophthalmopathy. Uncontrolled infection, other autoimmune disease, pregnancy or lactation disqualified patients from enrolment. After removal of 4 bases from V and 2 bases from J, the junction contained 8 bases not matched to a gene. This CDR3 spans 15 amino acids. CDR1 and CDR2 from the germline V gene are LNHNV and YYDKDF (reference sequence). Researchers amplified the TCR beta CDR3 regions from RNA transcripts. The primer set for the first-round RT-PCR of the TCR CDR3 was HTBI. Each CDR3 protein is one row after TCRdb ran MiXCR on the multiplex PCR reads. The sample consists of about half a million distinct CDR3 sequences, 22% of them appearing once. On this clonotype itself: The antigen remains undetermined.

Findings and caveats of the study: Ophthalmopathy was predicted by the model a median of around 5.9 months ahead of onset. From stable hyperthyroidism, ophthalmopathy was separated by a 13 V-J model.

This TCR was recovered from a woman aged 70-85 years with Graves' ophthalmopathy. The rearrangement uses TRBV15 and TRBJ2-7; TRBD2 matches 7 bases. The sample was blood. DNA of the CDR3: TGTGCCACCAGCACCCGACTAGCTACCCCCTACGAGCAGTACTTC. Translated: CATSTRLATPYEQYF.